Sequencing of this T cell receptor beta chain was carried out in a study of blood T cells in healthy people across ages. Whole-study findings and limits: More naive CD4+ cells and higher diversity marked long-lived donors relative to aged donors.

Germline CDR1 KGHDR, CDR2 SFDVKD. The ends lost 4 bases at V and 2 bases at J; junction bases unmatched: 4. The CDR3 has 15 amino acids. Primers used in a second PCR of about 7 to 12 cycles were a sample-barcoded 5' primer and a J-beta primer mix. MiXCR was run by TCRdb on the 5' RACE reads, yielding one entry per CDR3 protein. The sample lists fewer than 2,000,000 distinct CDR3 sequences; roughly two fifths were seen once. This clonotype was observed a handful of times. The antigen remains unidentified. The TCR sequence derives from a human donor in good health. Material: blood. The chain employs TRBV24-1 and TRBJ2-7, with 10 bases aligning to TRBD1. CDR3 loop: CATSDGQGVTYEQYF. CDR3 bases: TGTGCCACCAGTGACGGACAGGGGGTGACCTACGAGCAGTACTTC.